The table lists the clone carrying this TCR beta chain with a few counts. The antigen is undetermined. Per germline, CDR1 DFQATT and CDR2 SNEGSKA (reference sequence). The CDR3 is 12 amino acids. The V gene lost 7 bases and the J gene lost 6 bases, with 14 bases spanning the gap. Semi-nested PCR with Nested Universal Primer A followed constant-region reverse priming of full-length variable regions. One entry per CDR3 protein results from TCRdb running MiXCR on the 5' RACE reads. The sample holds some 54,000 distinct CDR3 sequences; about 15% are singletons and the top ten take about 2.2%. Study conclusions and caveats: Tumor-infiltrating Treg TCR alpha and beta sequences overlapped most with tumor naive CD4+ T cells, then blood naive. The larger cohort examined one V-J beta rearrangement, not whole repertoires.

Sequencing input: naive CD4+ T cells sorted from blood. The subset denotes: naive CD4+ T cells, CD4+CD45RA+CD25-. The chain uses TRBV20-1 and TRBJ2-3; D is unclear. This clonotype was obtained from a female donor with breast cancer. CDR3 coding DNA: TGCAGTGGAATTAACGGACGGGATACGCAGTATTTT. Translation gives CSGINGRDTQYF.